Listed below are T cell receptor beta chains from one sample, sequenced in a study of T cells in narcolepsy. Generated by immunoSEQ multiplex PCR, the TCRdb table keeps only in-frame clones and is missing some. Among 35,000 to 40,000 clones, roughly 84% were seen once, and the ten largest hold approximately 1.6%. Material for sequencing was CD45RA- memory CD4+ T cells from PBMCs. Source of these receptors: a human donor with narcolepsy. CDR3s include the opening cysteine and the closing phenylalanine or tryptophan. A D gene is named only where the DNA matches it firmly. Rows give clone size only sometimes, using once, few, many, or a class for an expanded clone.

V,D,size,J,DNA,CDR3
TRBV14,NA,NA,TRBJ1-2,TGTGCCAGCAGCCTGCAGGTCGGGATAAACTATGGCTACACCTTC,CASSLQVGINYGYTF
TRBV6-6,TRBD1,NA,TRBJ1-2,TGTGCCAGCAGTCCGGGACAGGCTTACTACTATGGCTACACCTTC,CASSPGQAYYYGYTF
TRBV20-1,NA,few,TRBJ2-7,TGCAGTGCTAATGGGTACGAGCAGTACTTC,CSANGYEQYF
TRBV4-3,NA,few,TRBJ1-6,TGCGCCAGCAGCCAAGTACGGGAAGGTTCACCCCTCCACTTT,CASSQVREGSPLHF
TRBV7-6,NA,NA,TRBJ2-2,TGTGCCAGCAGTTGGATCACCGGGGAGCTGTTTTTT,CASSWITGELFF
TRBV7-2,NA,NA,TRBJ1-3,TGTGCCAGCAGCTTATCGGTTCGGGGCTCTGGAAACACCATATATTTT,CASSLSVRGSGNTIYF
TRBV2,NA,NA,TRBJ1-4,TGTGCCAGCAGTGGTCAGGGCATAAGTAATGAAAAACTGGTTTTT,CASSGQGISNEKLVF
TRBV5-5,NA,once,TRBJ1-4,TGTGCCAGCAGCTTGGGGTTGACGACTTCAACTAATGAAAAACTGTTTTTT,CASSLGLTTSTNEKLFF
TRBV19,NA,few,TRBJ1-5,TGTGCCAGTAGTATTTGGATACTTAGCAATCAGCCCCAGCATTTT,CASSIWILSNQPQHF
TRBV7-3,TRBD2,NA,TRBJ2-5,TGTGCCAGCAGCTTATTCCCCGATCTCGGGGGGGGGCCGAATCTGGAGACCCAGTACTTC,CASSLFPDLGGGPNLETQYF
TRBV7-9,NA,NA,TRBJ1-5,TGTGCCAGCAGCTTAGCAGGGGGTGGCAATCAGCCCCAGCATTTT,CASSLAGGGNQPQHF
TRBV5-1,TRBD1,NA,TRBJ1-2,TGCGCCAGCACCCGATCGGGGACAGGGGGCAGCTATGGCTACACCTTC,CASTRSGTGGSYGYTF
TRBV7-2,NA,NA,TRBJ2-2,TGTGCCAGCAGCTTAGTAGGGGTGGGCGGGGAGCTGTTTTTT,CASSLVGVGGELFF
TRBV27,NA,NA,TRBJ2-7,TGTGCCAGCAGTCCCCCAGGACGGTACATCTACGAGCAGTACTTC,CASSPPGRYIYEQYF
TRBV5-1,TRBD2,NA,TRBJ2-5,TGCGCCAGCAGCCAGGGACTAGCGGGGGGTGAGACCCAGTACTTC,CASSQGLAGGETQYF